The clone carrying this T cell receptor beta chain came up a few times. The protocol was immunoSEQ multiplex PCR, while the TCRdb copy is restricted to in-frame clones and leaves out a portion. The data hold about 71,000 clones, with about 81% observed a single time. This record comes from a study of blood T cell repertoires in COVID-19. Losses at the gene ends were 2 bases for V and 5 bases for J; bases not matched to a gene: 8. The V gene's germline CDR1 is SGHRS and CDR2 YFSETQ. The CDR3 loop spans 15 amino acids. The rearrangement uses TRBV5-1 and TRBJ2-3; 7 nucleotides line up with TRBD2. The receptor was isolated from an elderly woman with acute or convalescent COVID-19. Input material: peripheral blood. CDR3 sequence (DNA): TGCGCCAGCAGCTTCGGCGGGAGTCCGGTAGATACGCAGTATTTT. Translated, it gives CASSFGGSPVDTQYF.